The clone carrying this T cell receptor (beta chain) was seen just once. Other DNA sequences within the sample encode an identical CDR3. Germline CDR1 SEHNR, CDR2 FQNEAQ (reference sequence). V lost 3 bases, J lost 5 bases, and 7 bases lay in between. The CDR3 consists of 12 residues. This sample is part of a study of blood T cell repertoires in COVID-19. Authors' data handling: The authors estimated nucleated cell counts from reference gene primer amplification. The repertoire was sequenced with immunoSEQ multiplex PCR; TCRdb's copy has only in-frame clones and lacks some. Clone size and the V and J calls come from that table; the DNA yielded D and trimming. The data show around 400,000 clones, 80% to 90% seen once.

The chain carries TRBV7-9 and TRBJ2-5, with unresolved D. The sample was peripheral blood. The TCR comes from a man aged 40-49 years with acute or convalescent COVID-19. CDR3 in amino acids: CASSLGRETQYF. CDR3 nucleotides: TGTGCCAGCAGCTTGGGCCGGGAGACCCAGTACTTC.